One sample yielded the 9 T cell receptor beta chains listed below, sequenced in a study of shared clonotypes between healthy human individuals (dated by TCRdb to the early 2020s). CD8 naive samples were CD45RO-negative cells positively selected for CCR7, giving a CD45RA+CCR7+ population that excluded TemRA cells. Preparation of the library involved the immunoSEQ multiplex PCR assay. TCRdb re-hosts the immuneACCESS table, in-frame sequences only. Its copies lack some clones; in the studies checked, an unresolved V gene accounts for under half of them, and the cause for the rest is not known. A total of about 2.1 million clones appear in this sample, 90% to 95% of them only once. The ten largest clones take up around 1.8% of the sample. The sample was naive CD8+ T cells from PBMCs. Sample cell subset or site, as interpreted from the label and publication: CD45RA+CCR7+. These TCRs come from a man aged 18 to 30 in good health. Some clones in this sample may be carry-over from other donors' samples.

The gene calls are TRBV25-1 and TRBJ1-2, with 7 positions matching TRBD1. J was trimmed by 6 bases and V by 6 bases; bases with no gene match: 4. Per the germline V gene, CDR1 is MGHDK and CDR2 is SYGVNS. This CDR3 is built from 12 residues. The CDR3, as DNA: TGTGCCAGCAGAGGAGGGGGCCATGGCTACACCTTC. Residues: CASRGGGHGYTF.

The count of this clone is one. The rearrangement links TRBV11-3 to TRBJ2-3; D is possibly TRBD2 (6 bases). The CDR3 is 16 residues long. Trimming removed 4 bases at V and 3 bases at J, with 17 bases between. Germline V CDR1 and CDR2: SGHNT, YENEEA. In nucleotides, the CDR3 is TGTGCCAGCAGCTCCAGCGCGGGGCACCTAACAGATACGCAGTATTTT. Translation: CASSSSAGHLTDTQYF.

The chain joins TRBV2 to TRBJ1-1; D might be TRBD1 (5 bases). Between the trimmed V and J ends, which lost 4 bases and 1 base, there was a span of 16 bases. Germline-derived CDR1 and CDR2 are SNHLY and FYNNEI. This CDR3 is 16 amino acids long. The CDR3 DNA is TGTGCCAGCAGTGGAGGGGTGGGGACTGGGAACACTGAAGCTTTCTTT. Residues: CASSGGVGTGNTEAFF.

This chain links TRBV28 with TRBJ2-5; no reliable D call. The CDR3 is 12 amino acids. Trimming stripped 8 bases from V and 5 bases from J, with 12 bases between. Germline V gives CDR1 MDHEN, CDR2 SYDVKM. CDR3: CASRGLMETQYF. Here the CDR3 DNA reads TGTGCCAGCCGAGGCCTTATGGAGACCCAGTACTTC.

This chain connects TRBV28 to TRBJ2-1, with TRBD1 as a possible D gene (5 bases). Germline V gene data show CDR1 as MDHEN and CDR2 as SYDVKM. This CDR3 is built from 14 residues. V lost 6 bases and J 5 bases, leaving 14 bases between the germline ends. The chain's CDR3 is CASSSGQLNNEQFF. The CDR3 coding sequence is TGTGCCAGCAGCTCAGGGCAGTTAAACAATGAGCAGTTCTTC.

The chain recombines TRBV19 with TRBJ2-7; D is possibly TRBD2 (6 bases). Germline assignment: CDR1 LNHDA and CDR2 SQIVND (reference sequence). The CDR3 is made up of 15 amino acids. Trimming removed 2 bases at V and 0 bases at J, with 11 bases between. CDR3 sequence (DNA): TGTGCCAGTAGTATATCGGGGGATGGCTCCTACGAGCAGTACTTC. Encoded protein: CASSISGDGSYEQYF.

The CDR3 sequence is CASSPSMANEKLFF. CDR3 nucleotide sequence: TGTGCCAGCAGTCCCTCCATGGCAAATGAAAAACTGTTTTTT. The chain combines TRBV11-1 with TRBJ1-4; the D is unclear. The CDR3 sequence is 14 residues long. Trimming pared 6 bases from V and 5 bases from J, leaving 13 bases between. Germline CDR1 is SGHAT and CDR2 is FQDESV (reference sequence).

The V and J genes are TRBV5-6 and TRBJ1-1; D ambiguous. Per the germline V gene, CDR1 is SGHDT and CDR2 is YYEEEE. The length of the CDR3 is 13 residues. V lost 6 bases to trimming and J lost 1 base, with 10 bases between them. The CDR3 reads CASIKGANTEAFF. CDR3 DNA sequence: TGTGCCAGCATCAAGGGAGCGAACACTGAAGCTTTCTTT.

The chain uses TRBV7-8 and TRBJ2-7; 13 bases are shared with TRBD2. Germline CDR1 and CDR2: SGHVS and FQNEAQ. The CDR3 totals 16 residues. After removal of 3 bases from V and 4 bases from J, the junction contained 6 bases not matched to a gene. DNA of the CDR3: TGTGCCAGCAGCTTTGGACTAGCGGGAGAGATATACGAGCAGTACTTC. Residues: CASSFGLAGEIYEQYF.